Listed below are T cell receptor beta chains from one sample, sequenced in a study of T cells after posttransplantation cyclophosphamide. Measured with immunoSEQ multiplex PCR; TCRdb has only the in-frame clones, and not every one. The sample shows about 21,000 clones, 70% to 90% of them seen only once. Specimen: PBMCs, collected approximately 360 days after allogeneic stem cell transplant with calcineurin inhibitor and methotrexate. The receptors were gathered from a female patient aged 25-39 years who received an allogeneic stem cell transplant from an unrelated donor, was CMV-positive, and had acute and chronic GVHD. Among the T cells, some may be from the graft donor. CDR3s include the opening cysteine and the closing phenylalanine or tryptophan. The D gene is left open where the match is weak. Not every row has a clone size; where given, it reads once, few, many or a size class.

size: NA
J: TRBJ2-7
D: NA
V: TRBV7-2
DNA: TGTGCCAGCAGCCCATGGGGGGTCATAACCTACGAGCAGTACTTC
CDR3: CASSPWGVITYEQYF

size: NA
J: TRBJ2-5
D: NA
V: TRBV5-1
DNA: TGCGCCAGCAGCTTGCAGGGTCAGACCCAGTACTTC
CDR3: CASSLQGQTQYF

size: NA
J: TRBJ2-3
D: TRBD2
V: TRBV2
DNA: TGTGCCAGCAGTGGAGGGGCTAGCGGGGGGAGCTTCACAGATACGCAGTATTTT
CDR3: CASSGGASGGSFTDTQYF

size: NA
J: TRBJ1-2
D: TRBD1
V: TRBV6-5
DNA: TGTGCCAGCAGCCGCACCGGGACAGGGGACTATGGCTACACCTTC
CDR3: CASSRTGTGDYGYTF

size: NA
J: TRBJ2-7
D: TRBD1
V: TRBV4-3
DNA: TGCGCCAGCAGCCATGGACAGGGGGCTAGCTCCTACGAGCAGTACTTC
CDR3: CASSHGQGASSYEQYF

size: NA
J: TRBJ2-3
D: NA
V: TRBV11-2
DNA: TGTGCCAGCAGCTTAACCGGAGATACGCAGTATTTT
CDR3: CASSLTGDTQYF

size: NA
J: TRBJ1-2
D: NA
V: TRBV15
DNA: TGTGCCACCAGCAGGGACTCCCGGTCGGGGTATGGCTACACCTTC
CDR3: CATSRDSRSGYGYTF

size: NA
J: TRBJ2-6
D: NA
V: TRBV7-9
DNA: TGTGCCAGCAGCTTAGCGGGGGGAGGGGCCAACGTCCTGACTTTC
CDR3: CASSLAGGGANVLTF

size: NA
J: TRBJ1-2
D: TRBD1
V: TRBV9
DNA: TGTGCCAGCAGCGCGACAGGGAACTATGGCTACACCTTC
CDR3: CASSATGNYGYTF

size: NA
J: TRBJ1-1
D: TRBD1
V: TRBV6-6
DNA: TGTGCCAGCAGCTCACAGGGGGTTAACACTGAAGCTTTCTTT
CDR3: CASSSQGVNTEAFF

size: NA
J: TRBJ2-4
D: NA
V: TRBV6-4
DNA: TGTGCCAGCAGTTATGGGCGGGTTCGGGACATTCAGTACTTC
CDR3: CASSYGRVRDIQYF

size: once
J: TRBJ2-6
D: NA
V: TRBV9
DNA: TGTGCCAGCAGCGGGAGGGGCTCTGGGGCCAACGTCCTGACTTTC
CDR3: CASSGRGSGANVLTF

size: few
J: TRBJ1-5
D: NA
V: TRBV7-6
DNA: TGTGCCAGCAGCTTAGGAGAGTTCCAGCCCCAGCATTTT
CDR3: CASSLGEFQPQHF

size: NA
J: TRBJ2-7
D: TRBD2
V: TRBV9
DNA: TGTGCCAGCAGCTTTACCGGGACTAGCTTCTACGAGCAGTACTTC
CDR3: CASSFTGTSFYEQYF

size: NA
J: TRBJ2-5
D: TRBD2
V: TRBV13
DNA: TGTGCCAGCAGCCCCCGTAGGAGCGGGAGTGGAGAGACCCAGTACTTC
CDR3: CASSPRRSGSGETQYF

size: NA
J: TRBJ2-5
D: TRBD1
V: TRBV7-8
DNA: TGTGCCAGCAGCGAGGGGACAGGGCTTACCTGGGAGACCCAGTACTTC
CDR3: CASSEGTGLTWETQYF

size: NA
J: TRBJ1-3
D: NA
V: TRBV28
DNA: TGTGCCAGCAGTTTACCCAGCTCTGGAAACACCATATATTTT
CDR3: CASSLPSSGNTIYF

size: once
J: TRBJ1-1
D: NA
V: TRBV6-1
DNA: TGTGCCGGGCGACCCGAGGACAGCAACACTGAAGCTTTCTTT
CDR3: CAGRPEDSNTEAFF

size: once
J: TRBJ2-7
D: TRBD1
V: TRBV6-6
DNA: TGTGCCAGCAGCAGGCTCGGGACAGGGGCCTACGAGCAGTACTTC
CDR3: CASSRLGTGAYEQYF

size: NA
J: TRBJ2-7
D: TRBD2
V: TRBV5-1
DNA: TGCGCCAGCAGCTCACGACTAGCGGGGGGGTACGAGCAGTACTTC
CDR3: CASSSRLAGGYEQYF

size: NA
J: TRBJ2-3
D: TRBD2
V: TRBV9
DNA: TGTGCCAGCAGCGCCCAAGCGGGAGTGCCAGATACGCAGTATTTT
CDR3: CASSAQAGVPDTQYF

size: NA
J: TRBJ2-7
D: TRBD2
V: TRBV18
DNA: TGTGCCAGCTCACCACCGGACTCGCGGGAGGGCCCCTACGAGCAGTACTTC
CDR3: CASSPPDSREGPYEQYF

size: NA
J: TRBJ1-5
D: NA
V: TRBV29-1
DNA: TGCAGCGTTGCAGGGAGCAATCAGCCCCAGCATTTT
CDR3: CSVAGSNQPQHF

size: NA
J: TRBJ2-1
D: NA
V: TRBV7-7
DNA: TGTGCTAGCAGCCCCGGGGGTCAATACAATGAGCAGTTCTTC
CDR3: CASSPGGQYNEQFF

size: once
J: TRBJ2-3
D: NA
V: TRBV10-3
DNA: TGTGCCCCAACGTGTAAGCCCTCCACAGATACGCAGTATTTT
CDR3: CAPTCKPSTDTQYF

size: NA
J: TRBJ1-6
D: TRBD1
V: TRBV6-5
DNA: TGTGCCAGCAGTGACAGGGAGAATTCACCCCTCCACTTT
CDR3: CASSDRENSPLHF

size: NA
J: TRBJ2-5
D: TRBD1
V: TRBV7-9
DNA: TGTGCCAGCAGCTTAAGGGACAGGGTAGAGACCCAGTACTTC
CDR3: CASSLRDRVETQYF

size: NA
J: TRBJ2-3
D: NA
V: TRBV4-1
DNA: TGCGCCAGCAGCCAAGGGGCCGGGAAGCCAAGGACAGATACGCAGTATTTT
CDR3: CASSQGAGKPRTDTQYF

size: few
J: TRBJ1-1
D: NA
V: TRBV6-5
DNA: TGTGCCAGCAGTTACTCCCCAGGGGTTAACACTGAAGCTTTCTTT
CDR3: CASSYSPGVNTEAFF

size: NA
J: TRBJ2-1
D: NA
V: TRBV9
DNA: TGTGCCAGCACCCCGGTGGGAGGGGGCAATGAGCAGTTCTTC
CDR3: CASTPVGGGNEQFF

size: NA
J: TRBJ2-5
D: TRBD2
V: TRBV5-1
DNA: TGCGCCAGCAGCTTGGGACTAGCGGGGAACGATGTCGTACGAAAAGAGACCCAGTACTTC
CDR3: CASSLGLAGNDVVRKETQYF

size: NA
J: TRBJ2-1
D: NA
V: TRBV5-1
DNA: TGCGCCAGCAGCTCTATCGGACTAACTCACAATGAGCAGTTCTTC
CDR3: CASSSIGLTHNEQFF

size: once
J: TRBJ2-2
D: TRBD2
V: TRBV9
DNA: TGTGCCAGCAGCGTATCGGGGGGTGCCGGGGAGCTGTTTTTT
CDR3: CASSVSGGAGELFF

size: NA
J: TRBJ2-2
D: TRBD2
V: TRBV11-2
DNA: TGTGCCGTCCGAGCGACTAGCTTCACCGGGGAGCTGTTTTTT
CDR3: CAVRATSFTGELFF

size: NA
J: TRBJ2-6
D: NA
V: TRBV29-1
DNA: TGCAGCGTTGGAAGACAGTCCTCTGGGGCCAACGTCCTGACTTTC
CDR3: CSVGRQSSGANVLTF

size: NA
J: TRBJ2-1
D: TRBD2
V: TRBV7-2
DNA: TGTGCCAGCAGCTTGGAGACGGGAGGGTGGGTCGATGAGCAGTTCTTC
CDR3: CASSLETGGWVDEQFF

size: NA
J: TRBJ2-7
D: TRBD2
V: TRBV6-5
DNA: TGTGCCAGCCGCCTGGCGGGAGGAAACGAGCAGTACTTC
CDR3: CASRLAGGNEQYF

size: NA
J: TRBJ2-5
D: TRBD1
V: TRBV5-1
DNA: TGCGCCAGCAGCTTGGGGACAGGGGAATCAGAGACCCAGTACTTC
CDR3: CASSLGTGESETQYF

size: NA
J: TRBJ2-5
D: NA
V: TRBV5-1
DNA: TGCGCCAGCAGCCCGGGTTCGCGGGAGACCCAGTACTTC
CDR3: CASSPGSRETQYF

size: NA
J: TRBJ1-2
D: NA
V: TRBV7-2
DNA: TGTGCCAGCAGCTTATCAACAGTACAGAGTATCCAGAACACCTTC
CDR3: CASSLSTVQSIQNTF

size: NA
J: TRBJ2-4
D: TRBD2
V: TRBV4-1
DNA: TGCGCCAGCAGCCCCGGGCTAGCGGGGGGGAACATTCAGTACTTC
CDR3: CASSPGLAGGNIQYF

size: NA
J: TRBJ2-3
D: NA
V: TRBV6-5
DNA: TGTGCCAGCAGTTACTCGAGGCAGTTCACAGATACGCAGTATTTT
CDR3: CASSYSRQFTDTQYF

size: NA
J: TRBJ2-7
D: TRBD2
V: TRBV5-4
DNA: TGTGCCAGCAGCTCTGGACTAGCGGTATACGAGCAGTACTTC
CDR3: CASSSGLAVYEQYF

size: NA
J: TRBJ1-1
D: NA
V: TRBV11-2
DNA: TGTGCCAGCAGCGCGGTAGGCGCGGATGAAGCTTTCTTT
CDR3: CASSAVGADEAFF

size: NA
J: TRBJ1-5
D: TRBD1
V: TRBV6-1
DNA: TGTGCCAGCAGTCAGGGGGTTAGCAATCAGCCCCAGCATTTT
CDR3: CASSQGVSNQPQHF

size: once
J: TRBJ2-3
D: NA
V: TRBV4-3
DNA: TGCGCCAGCAGCCAAGTCCGGTGCCACACAGATACGCAGTATTTT
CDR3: CASSQVRCHTDTQYF

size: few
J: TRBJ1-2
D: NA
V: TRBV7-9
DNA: TGTGCCAGCAGCCCAGCGTTGGGTCAAGGCTACACCTTC
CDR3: CASSPALGQGYTF

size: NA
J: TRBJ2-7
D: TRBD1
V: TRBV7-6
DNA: TGTGCCAGCAGCGGGGGACAGTCATTATACGAGCAGTACTTC
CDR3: CASSGGQSLYEQYF

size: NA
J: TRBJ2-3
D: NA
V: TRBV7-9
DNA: TGTGCCAGCAGTGGATCCGGGACTTGGAGCACAGATACGCAGTATTTT
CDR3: CASSGSGTWSTDTQYF

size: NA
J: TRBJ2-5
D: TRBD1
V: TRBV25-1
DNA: TGTGCCAGCAGTGCAGGGGGCGCATCCGAGGGAGAGACCCAGTACTTC
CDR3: CASSAGGASEGETQYF

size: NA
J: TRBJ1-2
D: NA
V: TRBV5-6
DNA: TGTGCCAGCAGCTTAAGCGGGCAGGGCCGGGGCTATGGCTACACCTTC
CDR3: CASSLSGQGRGYGYTF

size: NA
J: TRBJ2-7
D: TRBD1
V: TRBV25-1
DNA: TGTGCCAGCAGTGATCCCGGACAGGGGAGACTCTACGAGCAGTACTTC
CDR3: CASSDPGQGRLYEQYF